This T cell receptor (beta chain) was sequenced during a study of shared clonotypes between healthy human individuals. Sequencing was performed with immunoSEQ multiplex PCR; in TCRdb, only in-frame clones are kept and a portion is missing. The sample contains about 690,000 clones, less than 95% of which appear only once. On this clone itself: What it recognizes is unknown.

Study-level findings and limits: Few donors restricted represented genetic and exposure-history diversity. Shared clonotypes across all four donors exceeded non-shared ones in generation probability.

The CDR3 extends over 14 amino acids. V lost 8 bases to trimming and J lost 0 bases, with 11 bases between them. CDR1 MNHNY and CDR2 SVGAGI come from the germline V gene (reference sequence). J is TRBJ1-3 and V is TRBV6-6; D remains unclear. The specimen was memory CD8+ T cells from PBMCs. The subset is: CD45RO+ cells pooled with CCR7-negative TemRA cells. The sequence was collected from a young man in good health. Some clones in this sample may be carry-over from other donors' samples. This CDR3 is CASRTGSSGNTIYF. In DNA, the CDR3 is TGTGCCAGCCGGACGGGTAGCTCTGGAAACACCATATATTTT.